This TCR beta chain was identified during a study of cytomegalovirus exposure and HLA in healthy donors. Study observations and caveats: Cytomegalovirus status was reportedly diagnosed by the classifier with high specificity and sensitivity.

V lost 2 bases and J 5 bases, leaving 6 bases between the germline ends. This CDR3 is built from 13 residues. Germline loops: CDR1 SGHVS, CDR2 FNYEAQ. Points on this clone: Antigen unknown.

The data were produced by immunoSEQ multiplex PCR, yet TCRdb's version contains in-frame clones alone and is incomplete. This sample has about 76,000 clones, with less than 95% found just once. Sequencing was done on a sample of PBMCs. The chain links TRBV7-6 to TRBJ1-4; D possibly corresponds to TRBD1 (5 bases). The source of this sequence is a woman aged 18 to 35 in good health and CMV-seronegative. The CDR3 region is CASSLYRNEKLFF. The CDR3 coding sequence is TGTGCCAGCAGCTTATACAGGAATGAAAAACTGTTTTTT.